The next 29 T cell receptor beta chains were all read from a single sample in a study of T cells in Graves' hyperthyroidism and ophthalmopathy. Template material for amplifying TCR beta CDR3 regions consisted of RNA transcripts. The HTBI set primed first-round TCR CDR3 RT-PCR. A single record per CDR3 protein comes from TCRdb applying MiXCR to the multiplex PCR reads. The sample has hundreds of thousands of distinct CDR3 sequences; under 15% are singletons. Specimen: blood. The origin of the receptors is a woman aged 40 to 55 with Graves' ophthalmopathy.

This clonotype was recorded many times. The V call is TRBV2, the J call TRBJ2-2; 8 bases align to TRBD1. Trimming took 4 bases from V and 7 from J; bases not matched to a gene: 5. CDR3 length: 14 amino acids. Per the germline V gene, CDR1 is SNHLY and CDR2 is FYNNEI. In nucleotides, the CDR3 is TGTGCCAGCAGTGGCCGGGACAGGCGCGGGGAGCTGTTTTTT. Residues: CASSGRDRRGELFF.

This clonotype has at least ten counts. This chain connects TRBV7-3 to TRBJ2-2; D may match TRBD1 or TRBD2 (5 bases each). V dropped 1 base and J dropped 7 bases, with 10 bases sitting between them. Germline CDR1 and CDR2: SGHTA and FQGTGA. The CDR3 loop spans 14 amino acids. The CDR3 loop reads CASSLRERGGELFF. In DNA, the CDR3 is TGTGCCAGCAGCTTAAGGGAGAGGGGCGGGGAGCTGTTTTTT. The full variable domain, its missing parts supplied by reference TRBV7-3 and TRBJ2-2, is GAGVSQTPSNKVTEKGKYVELRCDPISGHTALYWYRQSLGQGPEFLIYFQGTGAADDSGLPNDRFFAVRPEGSVSTLKIQRTERGDSAVYLCASSLRERGGELFFGEGSRLTVL.

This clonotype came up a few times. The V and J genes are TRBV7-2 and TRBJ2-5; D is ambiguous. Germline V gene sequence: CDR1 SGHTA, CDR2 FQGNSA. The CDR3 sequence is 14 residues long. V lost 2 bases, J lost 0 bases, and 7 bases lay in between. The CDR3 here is CASSLTFYQETQYF. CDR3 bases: TGTGCCAGCAGCTTAACGTTTTACCAAGAGACCCAGTACTTC.

Written as DNA, the CDR3 is TGTGCCAGCGCCCTGTGGGAGAGCACCGGGGAGCTGTTTTTT. As protein: CASALWESTGELFF. The V call is TRBV12-3 or TRBV12-4, the J call TRBJ2-2; TRBD2 is a possible D gene (5 bases). Trimming removed 8 bases from V and 4 bases from J, with 14 bases in between. This CDR3 has 14 residues.

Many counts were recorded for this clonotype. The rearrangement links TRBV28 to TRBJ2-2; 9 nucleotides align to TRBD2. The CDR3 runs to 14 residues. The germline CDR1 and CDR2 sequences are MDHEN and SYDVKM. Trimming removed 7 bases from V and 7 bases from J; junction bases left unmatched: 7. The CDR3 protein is CASMSSGGGGELFF. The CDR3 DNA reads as TGTGCCAGCATGAGTAGCGGGGGCGGCGGGGAGCTGTTTTTT.

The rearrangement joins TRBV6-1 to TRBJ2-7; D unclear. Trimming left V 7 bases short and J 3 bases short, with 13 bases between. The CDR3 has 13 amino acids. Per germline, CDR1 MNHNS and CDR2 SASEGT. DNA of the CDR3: TGTGCCAGCACCAAAAAGCAGGACTACGAGCAGTACTTC. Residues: CASTKKQDYEQYF.

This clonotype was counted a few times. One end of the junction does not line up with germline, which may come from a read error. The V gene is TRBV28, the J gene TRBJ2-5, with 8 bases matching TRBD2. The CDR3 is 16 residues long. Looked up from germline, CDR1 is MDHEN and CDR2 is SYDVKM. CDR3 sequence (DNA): TGTGCCAGCAGCCGTGCCTCCGGGACTAGGGGGGAGACCCAGTGCTTC. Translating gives CASSRASGTRGETQCF.

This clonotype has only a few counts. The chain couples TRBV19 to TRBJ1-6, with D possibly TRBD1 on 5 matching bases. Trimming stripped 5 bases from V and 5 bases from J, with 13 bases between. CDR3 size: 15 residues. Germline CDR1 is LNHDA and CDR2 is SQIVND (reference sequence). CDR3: CASSSSGHNNSPLHF. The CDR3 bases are TGTGCCAGTAGTTCCAGCGGACACAATAATTCACCCCTCCACTTT.

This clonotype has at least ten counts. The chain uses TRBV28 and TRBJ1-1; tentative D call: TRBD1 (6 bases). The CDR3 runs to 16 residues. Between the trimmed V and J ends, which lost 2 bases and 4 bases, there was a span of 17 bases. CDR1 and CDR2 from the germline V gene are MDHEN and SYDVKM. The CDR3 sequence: CASSLAPRDIGTEAFF. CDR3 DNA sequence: TGTGCCAGCAGTTTAGCCCCCCGGGACATCGGCACTGAAGCTTTCTTT.

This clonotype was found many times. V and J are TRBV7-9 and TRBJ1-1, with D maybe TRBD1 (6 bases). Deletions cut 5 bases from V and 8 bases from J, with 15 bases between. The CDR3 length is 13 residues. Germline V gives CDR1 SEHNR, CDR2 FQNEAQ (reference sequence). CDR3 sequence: CASSAPHGTEAFF. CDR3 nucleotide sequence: TGTGCCAGCAGCGCGCCGCACGGGACAGAAGCTTTCTTT.

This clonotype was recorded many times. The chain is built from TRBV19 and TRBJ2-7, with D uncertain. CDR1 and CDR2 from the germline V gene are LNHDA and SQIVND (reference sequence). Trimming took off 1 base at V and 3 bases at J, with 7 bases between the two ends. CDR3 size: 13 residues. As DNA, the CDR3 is TGTGCCAGTAGTATAGCTAGGAACTACGAGCAGTACTTC. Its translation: CASSIARNYEQYF.

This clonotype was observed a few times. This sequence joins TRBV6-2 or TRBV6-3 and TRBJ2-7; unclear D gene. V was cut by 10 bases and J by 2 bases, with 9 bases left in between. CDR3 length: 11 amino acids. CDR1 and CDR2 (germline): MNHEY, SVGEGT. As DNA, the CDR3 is TGTGCCACCAGGATTACCTACGAGCAGTACTTC. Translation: CATRITYEQYF.

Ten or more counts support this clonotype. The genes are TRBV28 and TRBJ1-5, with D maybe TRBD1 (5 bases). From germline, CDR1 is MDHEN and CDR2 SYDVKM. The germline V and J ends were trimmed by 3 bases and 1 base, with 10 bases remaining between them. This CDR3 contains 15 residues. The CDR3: CASSFRRDSNQPQHF. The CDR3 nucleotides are TGTGCCAGCAGTTTCCGCAGGGACAGCAATCAGCCCCAGCATTTT.

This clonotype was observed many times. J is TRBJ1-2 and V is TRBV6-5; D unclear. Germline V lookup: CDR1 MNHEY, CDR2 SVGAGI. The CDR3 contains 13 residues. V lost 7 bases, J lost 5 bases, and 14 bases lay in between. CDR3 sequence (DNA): TGTGCCAGCAAGGTCGGAGGGAGATATGGCTACACCTTC. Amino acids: CASKVGGRYGYTF.

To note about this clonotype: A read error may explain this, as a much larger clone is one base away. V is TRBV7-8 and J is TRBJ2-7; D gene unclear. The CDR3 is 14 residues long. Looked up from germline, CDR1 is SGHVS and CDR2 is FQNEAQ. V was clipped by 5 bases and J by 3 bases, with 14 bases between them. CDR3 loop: CASSKYSVGYEQYF. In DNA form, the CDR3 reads TGTGCCAGCAGCAAATACAGTGTGGGCTACGAGCAGTACTTC.

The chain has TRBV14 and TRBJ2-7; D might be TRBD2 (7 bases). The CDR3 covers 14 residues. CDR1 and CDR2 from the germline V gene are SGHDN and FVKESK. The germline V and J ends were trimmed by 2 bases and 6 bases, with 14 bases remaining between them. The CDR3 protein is CASSQYEGGAEQYF. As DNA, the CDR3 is TGTGCCAGCAGCCAATACGAGGGGGGGGCCGAGCAGTACTTC.

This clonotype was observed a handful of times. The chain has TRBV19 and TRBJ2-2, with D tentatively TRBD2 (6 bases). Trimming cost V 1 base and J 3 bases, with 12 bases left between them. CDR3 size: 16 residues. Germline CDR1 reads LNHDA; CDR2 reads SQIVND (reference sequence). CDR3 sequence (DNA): TGTGCCAGTAGTATAGCCTCGGGAGAATACACCGGGGAGCTGTTTTTT. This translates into CASSIASGEYTGELFF.

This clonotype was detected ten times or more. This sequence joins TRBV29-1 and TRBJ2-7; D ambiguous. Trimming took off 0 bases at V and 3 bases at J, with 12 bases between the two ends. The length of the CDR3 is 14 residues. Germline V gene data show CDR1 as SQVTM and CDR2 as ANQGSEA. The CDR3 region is CSVEDRAGDYEQYF. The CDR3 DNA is TGCAGCGTTGAAGATCGCGCAGGAGACTACGAGCAGTACTTC.

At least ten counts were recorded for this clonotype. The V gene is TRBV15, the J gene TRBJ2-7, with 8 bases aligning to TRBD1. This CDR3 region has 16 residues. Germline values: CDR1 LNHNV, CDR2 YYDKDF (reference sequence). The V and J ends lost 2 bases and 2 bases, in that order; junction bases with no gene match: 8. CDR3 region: CATSRSGQGKTYEQYF. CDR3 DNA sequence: TGTGCCACCAGCAGATCCGGACAGGGAAAGACCTACGAGCAGTACTTC.

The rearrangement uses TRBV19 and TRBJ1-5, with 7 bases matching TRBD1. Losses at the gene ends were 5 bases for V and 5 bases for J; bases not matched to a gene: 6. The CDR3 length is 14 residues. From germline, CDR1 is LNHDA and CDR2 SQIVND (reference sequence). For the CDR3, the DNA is TGTGCCAGTAGTCCCATAGGGGGCGATCAGCCCCAGCATTTT. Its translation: CASSPIGGDQPQHF.

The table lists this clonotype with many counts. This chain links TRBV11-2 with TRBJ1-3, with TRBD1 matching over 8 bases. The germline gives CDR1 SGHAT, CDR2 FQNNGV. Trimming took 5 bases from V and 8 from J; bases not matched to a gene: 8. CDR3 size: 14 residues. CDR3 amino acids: CASSGRDRRDTIYF. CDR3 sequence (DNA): TGTGCCAGCAGCGGAAGGGACAGGAGAGACACCATATATTTT.

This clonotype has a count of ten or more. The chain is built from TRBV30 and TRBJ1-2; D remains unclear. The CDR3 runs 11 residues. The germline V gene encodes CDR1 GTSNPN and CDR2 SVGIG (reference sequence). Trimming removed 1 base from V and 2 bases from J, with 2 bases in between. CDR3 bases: TGTGCCTGGAGTGACAACTATGGCTACACCTTC. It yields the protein CAWSDNYGYTF.

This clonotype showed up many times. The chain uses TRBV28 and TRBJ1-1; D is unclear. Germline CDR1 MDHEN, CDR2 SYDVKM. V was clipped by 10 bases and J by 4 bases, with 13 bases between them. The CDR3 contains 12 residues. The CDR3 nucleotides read TGTGCCACCACCGGGGAGGGCACTGAAGCTTTCTTT. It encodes CATTGEGTEAFF.

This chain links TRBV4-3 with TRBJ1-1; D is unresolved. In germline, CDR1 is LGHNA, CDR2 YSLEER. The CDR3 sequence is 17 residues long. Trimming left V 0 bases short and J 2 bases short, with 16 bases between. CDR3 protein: CASSQDRGSFANTEAFF. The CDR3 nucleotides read TGCGCCAGCAGCCAAGATCGTGGGAGTTTTGCAAACACTGAAGCTTTCTTT.

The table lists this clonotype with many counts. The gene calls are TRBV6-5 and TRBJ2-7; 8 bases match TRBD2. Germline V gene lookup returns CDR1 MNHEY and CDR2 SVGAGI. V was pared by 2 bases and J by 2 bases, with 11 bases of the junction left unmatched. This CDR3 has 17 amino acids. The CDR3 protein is CASSYRSTSGAPYEQYF. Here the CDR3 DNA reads TGTGCCAGCAGTTACCGATCAACTAGCGGAGCCCCCTACGAGCAGTACTTC.

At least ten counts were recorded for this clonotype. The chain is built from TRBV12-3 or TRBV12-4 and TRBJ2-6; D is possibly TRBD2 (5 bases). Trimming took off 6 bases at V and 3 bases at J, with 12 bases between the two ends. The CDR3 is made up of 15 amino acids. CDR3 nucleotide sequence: TGTGCCAGCAGCCGCCCGGGGAGTGGGGCCAACGTCCTGACTTTC. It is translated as CASSRPGSGANVLTF.

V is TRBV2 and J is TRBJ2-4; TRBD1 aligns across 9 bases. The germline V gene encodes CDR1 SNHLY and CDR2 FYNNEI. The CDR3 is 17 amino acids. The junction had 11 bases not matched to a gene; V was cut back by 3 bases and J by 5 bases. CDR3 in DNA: TGTGCCAGCAGTGATTTTGGGACAGGGAGTTGGGAAAACATTCAGTACTTC. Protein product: CASSDFGTGSWENIQYF.

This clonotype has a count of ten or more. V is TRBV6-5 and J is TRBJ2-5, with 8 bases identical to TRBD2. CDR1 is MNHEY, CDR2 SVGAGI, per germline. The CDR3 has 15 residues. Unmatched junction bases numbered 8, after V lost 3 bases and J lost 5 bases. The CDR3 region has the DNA TGTGCCAGCAGTTATTCCGGGAGGGCCTGGGAGACCCAGTACTTC. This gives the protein CASSYSGRAWETQYF.

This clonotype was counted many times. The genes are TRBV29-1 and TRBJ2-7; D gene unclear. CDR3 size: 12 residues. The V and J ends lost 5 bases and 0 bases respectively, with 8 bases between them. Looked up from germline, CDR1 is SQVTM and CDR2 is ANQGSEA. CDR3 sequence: CSVSLGSYEQYF. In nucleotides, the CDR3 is TGCAGCGTTAGCCTGGGCTCCTACGAGCAGTACTTC.